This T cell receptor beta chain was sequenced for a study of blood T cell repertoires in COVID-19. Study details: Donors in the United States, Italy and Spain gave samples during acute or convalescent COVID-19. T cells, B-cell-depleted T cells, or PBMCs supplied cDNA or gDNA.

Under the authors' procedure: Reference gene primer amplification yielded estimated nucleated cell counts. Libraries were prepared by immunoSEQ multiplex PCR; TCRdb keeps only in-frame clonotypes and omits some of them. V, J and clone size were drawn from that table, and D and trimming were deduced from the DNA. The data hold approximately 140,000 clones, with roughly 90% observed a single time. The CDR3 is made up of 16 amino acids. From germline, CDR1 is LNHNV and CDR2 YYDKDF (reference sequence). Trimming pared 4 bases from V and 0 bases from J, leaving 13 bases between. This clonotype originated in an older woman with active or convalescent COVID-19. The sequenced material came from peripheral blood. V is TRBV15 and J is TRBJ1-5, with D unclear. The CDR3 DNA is TGTGCCACCAGCAATAGCGCAGGATATAGCAATCAGCCCCAGCATTTT. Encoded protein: CATSNSAGYSNQPQHF. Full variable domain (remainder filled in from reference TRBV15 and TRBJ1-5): DAMVIQNPRYQVTQFGKPVTLSCSQTLNHNVMYWYQQKSSQAPKLLFHYYDKDFNNEADTPDNFQSRRPNTSFCFLDIRSPGLGDTAMYLCATSNSAGYSNQPQHFGDGTRLSIL.